This TCR beta chain was captured in a study of CD8+CD57+ T cells in acquired aplastic anemia. CDR3 length equals 17 residues. The J segment lost 4 bases and the V segment lost 2 bases, leaving 11 bases of the junction unmatched. Germline CDR1 and CDR2: KGHDR and SFDVKD. TCR beta VDJ and CDR3 were profiled, and genomic DNA was the template. TCRdb reprocessed the reads via MiXCR and lists one record per CDR3 protein. The data hold 200,000 or so distinct CDR3 sequences, with around 65% observed a single time. This clonotype was observed a handful of times. This clonotype was sampled from a human donor with severe aplastic anemia or a healthy control (not recorded which). The chain uses TRBV24-1 and TRBJ2-5; 8 bases agree with TRBD1. Sequenced input: sorted CD4+, CD8+, or CD8+CD57+ T cells (not recorded which) from PBMCs. The CDR3 protein is CATSDSPGGVGGETQYF. The CDR3 nucleotides are TGTGCCACCAGTGATTCACCAGGGGGCGTAGGTGGAGAGACCCAGTACTTC.